This T cell receptor beta chain was profiled in a study of T cell responses to AZD1222 COVID-19 vaccine. Study-wide results and limits: Samples come after the peak T cell response, not at day 14.

The data were produced by immunoSEQ multiplex PCR, yet TCRdb's version contains in-frame clones alone and is incomplete. This sample has 170,000 or so clones; 70% to 90% occur once, and the top ten carry under 14%. Trimming stripped 5 bases from V and 0 bases from J, with 8 bases between. The germline V gene encodes CDR1 LNHDA and CDR2 SQIVND (reference sequence). The CDR3 consists of 14 residues. Comments on this clone: The antigen remains undetermined.

This rearrangement joins TRBV19 to TRBJ1-3, with D unclear. The sample consisted of peripheral blood, taken 28 days after the second AZD1222 dose. This clonotype was sampled from an adult who received the AZD1222 COVID-19 vaccine. The CDR3 reads CASSPVSSGNTIYF. In DNA form, the CDR3 reads TGTGCCAGTAGTCCCGTGAGCTCTGGAAACACCATATATTTT.